This passage covers 28 T cell receptor beta chains from one sample sequenced in a study of T cells in Graves' hyperthyroidism and ophthalmopathy. Researchers amplified the TCR beta CDR3 regions from RNA transcripts. The HTBI primer set drove a first-round RT-PCR of the TCR CDR3. MiXCR was run by TCRdb on the multiplex PCR reads, yielding one entry per CDR3 protein. The sample has some 600,000 distinct CDR3 sequences, 40% to 55% seen once; the top ten hold just under 8.5%. The sample comprised peripheral blood or thyroid tissue (not recorded which). Receptors originate from a woman aged 18-35 years with Graves' hyperthyroidism.

This clonotype was seen a handful of times. The chain is built from TRBV7-2 and TRBJ2-6, with 7 bases that match TRBD2. This CDR3 spans 15 amino acids. Losses at the gene ends were 6 bases for V and 0 bases for J; bases not matched to a gene: 2. Germline V gene sequence: CDR1 SGHTA, CDR2 FQGNSA. DNA for the CDR3: TGTGCCAGCAGTCTAGCGGTCTCTGGGGCCAACGTCCTGACTTTC. Translation: CASSLAVSGANVLTF.

This chain connects TRBV2 to TRBJ1-6; a weak D match, TRBD1 (5 bases). With 3 bases removed from V and 7 bases from J, the gap between germline ends came to 13 bases. CDR3 length equals 15 residues. CDR1 is SNHLY, CDR2 FYNNEI, per germline. The DNA for the CDR3 is TGTGCCAGCAGTGAGGTTAGGGGTGCCAATTCACCCCTCCACTTT. Translating it yields CASSEVRGANSPLHF.

The chain recombines TRBV2 with TRBJ1-2; 7 bases are a match to TRBD1. The V gene end was trimmed by 7 bases and the J gene end by 7 bases; junction bases not matched to a gene: 12. Germline V gene data show CDR1 as SNHLY and CDR2 as FYNNEI. The CDR3 is 14 residues long. CDR3 nucleotide sequence: TGTGCCAGCACCGATGACAGGGCAGTAGGTGGCTACACCTTC. This sequence encodes CASTDDRAVGGYTF. The complete variable domain, with remaining parts taken from reference TRBV2 and TRBJ1-2, reads EPEVTQTPSHQVTQMGQEVILRCVPISNHLYFYWYRQILGQKVEFLVSFYNNEISEKSEIFDDQFSVERPDGSNFTLKIRSTKLEDSAMYFCASTDDRAVGGYTFGSGTRLTVV.

The chain links TRBV29-1 to TRBJ1-1; no definite D call. The CDR3 is made up of 11 amino acids. Germline V lookup: CDR1 SQVTM, CDR2 ANQGSEA. Trimming left V 5 bases short and J 3 bases short, with 7 bases between. CDR3 DNA sequence: TGCAGCGTTAATTTTTACACTGAAGCTTTCTTT. Translation: CSVNFYTEAFF. The variable domain in full, with the rest retrieved from reference TRBV29-1 and TRBJ1-1, is SAVISQKPSRDICQRGTSLTIQCQVDSQVTMMFWYRQQPGQSLTLIATANQGSEATYESGFVIDKFPISRPNLTFSTLTVSNMSPEDSSIYLCSVNFYTEAFFGQGTRLTVV.

This chain connects TRBV10-3 to TRBJ1-1, with unresolved D. This CDR3 is 15 amino acids long. Trimming stripped 3 bases from V and 3 bases from J, with 14 bases between. Per germline, CDR1 ENHRY and CDR2 SYGVKD. The CDR3 nucleotides read TGTGCCATCAGTGACTTGGCCCCCCTGGACACTGAAGCTTTCTTT. Its protein product is CAISDLAPLDTEAFF.

As for this clonotype: No DNA is shown, since the ends of the CDR3 on it are uncertain; the CDR3 is the one TCRdb lists. V usage is TRBV10-3 and J usage is TRBJ2-7; the table's D call TRBD1 went unverified against the DNA. Including both end residues, the CDR3 is 21 amino acids long. The germline V gene encodes CDR1 ENHRY and CDR2 SYGVKD. CDR3 region: CAISERTGEAFFGQGSYEQYF.

This rearrangement joins TRBV11-2 to TRBJ2-7; D is ambiguous. Looked up from germline, CDR1 is SGHAT and CDR2 is FQNNGV. V was trimmed by 3 bases and J by 5 bases, leaving 20 bases between them. The CDR3 consists of 16 residues. In nucleotides, the CDR3 is TGTGCCAGCAGCTTGGAAGGGCATGATCCATACAACGAGCAGTACTTC. This codes for CASSLEGHDPYNEQYF.

This clonotype was detected ten times or more. V and J are TRBV29-1 and TRBJ2-7; no clear D gene. This CDR3 comprises 12 residues. The V end was cut by 4 bases, the J end by 3 bases, with 10 bases between. Germline loops: CDR1 SQVTM, CDR2 ANQGSEA. The CDR3 loop is CSVVTGFYEQYF. The CDR3 nucleotides are TGCAGCGTTGTCACTGGATTCTACGAGCAGTACTTC.

This clonotype was recorded at least ten times. The V call is TRBV2, the J call TRBJ1-5, with D hard to call. Germline V CDR1 and CDR2: SNHLY, FYNNEI. CDR3 size: 14 residues. V lost 8 bases and J 5 bases, leaving 16 bases between the germline ends. DNA for the CDR3: TGTGCCAGCCTCAGTGGTACGACGGATCAGCCCCAGCATTTT. This sequence encodes CASLSGTTDQPQHF.

V gene TRBV9 combines with J gene TRBJ1-1; possibly TRBD1 for D (5 bases). The CDR3 sequence is 15 residues long. The ends were cut back, 4 bases at V and 0 bases at J, with 13 bases in the middle. Germline V gives CDR1 SGDLS, CDR2 YYNGEE. The CDR3 spells CASSPWDAMNTEAFF. CDR3 in DNA: TGTGCCAGCAGCCCATGGGACGCAATGAACACTGAAGCTTTCTTT.

The chain carries TRBV2 and TRBJ1-1, with 7 bases identical to TRBD1. The germline V gene encodes CDR1 SNHLY and CDR2 FYNNEI. V lost 2 bases to trimming and J lost 0 bases; unmatched junction nucleotides: 9. CDR3 length equals 17 residues. This CDR3 is CASSEWGQPGVNTEAFF. Written as DNA, the CDR3 is TGTGCCAGCAGTGAATGGGGACAGCCTGGCGTGAACACTGAAGCTTTCTTT.

This chain uses TRBV2 with TRBJ2-3; 7 bases map to TRBD2. The CDR3 is 14 residues long. V gave up 4 bases and J gave up 7 bases; unmatched junction bases: 8. CDR1 is SNHLY, CDR2 FYNNEI, per germline. The CDR3 nucleotides are TGTGCCAGCAGTGGGGGCCTAGCGGAGTATACGCAGTATTTT. Translation gives CASSGGLAEYTQYF.

The chain is built from TRBV7-3 and TRBJ2-5; 10 bases line up with TRBD1. CDR3 length equals 14 residues. V lost 5 bases and J lost 7; bases outside the gene matches: 7. CDR1 and CDR2 (germline): SGHTA, FQGTGA. This CDR3 is CASSRDRGLGTQYF. The CDR3, as DNA: TGTGCCAGCAGCCGGGACAGGGGACTTGGGACCCAGTACTTC.

V and J are TRBV29-1 and TRBJ2-6; TRBD1 might be the D (5 bases). Trimming pared 7 bases from V and 2 bases from J, leaving 15 bases between. The CDR3 has 15 residues. CDR1 is SQVTM and CDR2 is ANQGSEA in the germline V gene. The CDR3: CSEVSGFTGANVLTF. CDR3 coding DNA: TGCAGCGAAGTATCAGGGTTCACTGGGGCCAACGTCCTGACTTTC. Using reference TRBV29-1 and TRBJ2-6 for the parts outside the CDR3, the full variable domain is SAVISQKPSRDICQRGTSLTIQCQVDSQVTMMFWYRQQPGQSLTLIATANQGSEATYESGFVIDKFPISRPNLTFSTLTVSNMSPEDSSIYLCSEVSGFTGANVLTFGAGSRLTVL.

The chain employs TRBV7-9 and TRBJ2-5, with D perhaps matching TRBD2 (5 bases). The germline V gene encodes CDR1 SEHNR and CDR2 FQNEAQ (reference sequence). CDR3 length: 14 residues. With 11 bases removed from V and 2 bases from J, the gap between germline ends came to 18 bases. Here the CDR3 reads CAWSQLTNQETQYF. CDR3 DNA: TGTGCCTGGAGTCAGCTGACTAATCAAGAGACCCAGTACTTC. Drawing the rest from reference TRBV7-9 and TRBJ2-5, the complete variable domain is DTGVSQNPRHKITKRGQNVTFRCDPISEHNRLYWYRQTLGQGPEFLTYFQNEAQLEKSRLLSDRFSAERPKGSFSTLEIQRTEQGDSAMYLCAWSQLTNQETQYFGPGTRLLVL.

In the case of this clonotype: Possible read error: a much larger clone is one base away. CDR3 region: CATGDAKRTGGQETQYF. The CDR3 DNA reads TGTGCCACCGGTGATGCCAAGAGGACAGGGGGTCAAGAGACCCAGTACTTC. The gene calls are TRBV24-1 and TRBJ2-5; 10 bases align to TRBD1. CDR1 KGHDR and CDR2 SFDVKD come from the germline V gene. This CDR3 contains 17 residues.

On this clonotype itself: Compared with germline, one end of the junction differs, possibly owing to a read error. The CDR3 coding sequence is TGTGCCATCAGTGACTATAGCGGGAGGGAGAACACTGAAGCTTTCTTT. This sequence encodes CAISDYSGRENTEAFF. This chain joins TRBV2 and TRBJ1-1; D uncertain. The CDR3 consists of 16 residues. CDR1 SNHLY and CDR2 FYNNEI come from the germline V gene.

This clonotype was counted at least ten times. The V call is TRBV25-1, the J call TRBJ2-7; 10 nucleotides align to TRBD1. The ends lost 5 bases at V and 4 bases at J; junction bases unmatched: 8. Germline assignment: CDR1 MGHDK and CDR2 SYGVNS. The CDR3 covers 15 residues. This CDR3 is CASSPNDRGPYEQYF. The CDR3 DNA follows: TGTGCCAGCAGTCCAAACGACAGGGGGCCATACGAGCAGTACTTC.

This sequence joins TRBV15 and TRBJ1-2, with 7 positions matching TRBD1. Germline trimming cut 1 base from V and 0 bases from J; bases unmatched to any gene: 8. The CDR3 totals 17 residues. The V gene's germline CDR1 is LNHNV and CDR2 YYDKDF (reference sequence). The CDR3 loop reads CATSRGAGTETNYGYTF. DNA for the CDR3: TGTGCCACCAGCAGAGGAGCTGGGACAGAGACTAACTATGGCTACACCTTC.

The CDR3: CASSLELNTGELFF. In nucleotides, the CDR3 is TGTGCCAGCAGCTTAGAACTGAACACCGGGGAGCTGTTTTTT. The chain links TRBV7-2 to TRBJ2-2; D not certain. This CDR3 contains 14 residues. CDR1 is SGHTA, CDR2 FQGNSA, per germline. Deletions cut 1 base from V and 1 base from J, with 4 bases between.

This chain connects TRBV20-1 to TRBJ2-7; no firm D call. Germline CDR1 reads DFQATT; CDR2 reads SNEGSKA (reference sequence). There are 11 residues in the CDR3. V was clipped by 6 bases and J by 1 base, with 7 bases between them. CDR3 sequence: CSAWVSYEQYF. As DNA, the CDR3 is TGCAGTGCGTGGGTTTCCTACGAGCAGTACTTC.

The table lists this clonotype with many counts. The rearrangement uses TRBV24-1 and TRBJ2-7; 11 positions agree with TRBD1. The CDR3 loop spans 15 amino acids. After removal of 3 bases from V and 4 bases from J, the junction contained 4 bases not matched to a gene. The germline V gene encodes CDR1 KGHDR and CDR2 SFDVKD. This CDR3 reads CATSDPGTGGYEQYF. As DNA, the CDR3 is TGTGCCACCAGTGATCCCGGGACAGGGGGATACGAGCAGTACTTC.

In its sample, this clonotype was seen a few times. The rearrangement joins TRBV7-8 to TRBJ2-7; perhaps D is TRBD1 or TRBD2 (6 bases each). The CDR3 is 17 amino acids. Germline V gene data show CDR1 as SGHVS and CDR2 as FQNEAQ. V gave up 5 bases and J gave up 1 base, with 21 bases separating them. As DNA, the CDR3 is TGTGCCAGCAGCCTAAAGACAGGACGCGGGAAATCCTACGAGCAGTACTTC. Translation: CASSLKTGRGKSYEQYF.

This clonotype was seen more than once but under ten times. The chain couples TRBV2 to TRBJ2-7; tentatively, D is TRBD2 (6 bases). Between the trimmed V and J ends, which lost 6 bases and 4 bases, there was a span of 19 bases. Germline-derived CDR1 and CDR2 are SNHLY and FYNNEI. This CDR3 has 15 residues. DNA for the CDR3: TGTGCCAGCAGCCATGAATCCGGGACTCCATACGAGCAGTACTTC. Protein product: CASSHESGTPYEQYF.

On this clonotype itself: Relative to the germline gene, one junction end is altered; a read error may explain this. This chain connects TRBV9 to TRBJ2-7; D assignment may be TRBD1 or TRBD2 (6 bases each). In germline, CDR1 is SGDLS, CDR2 YYNGEE. CDR3 length equals 15 residues. For the CDR3, the DNA is TGCGCCAGCAGCTCGCCCAGGGGAGGATCCTACGAGCAGTACTTC. This sequence encodes CASSSPRGGSYEQYF.

The chain uses TRBV10-2 and TRBJ1-2; 7 bases align to TRBD1. Germline V gives CDR1 WSHSY, CDR2 SAAADI. This CDR3 comprises 14 residues. Unmatched junction bases numbered 7, after V lost 6 bases and J lost 3 bases. The CDR3 DNA reads TGCGCCAGCAGCGCCGGGACAGATGACTATGGCTACACCTTC. Its translation: CASSAGTDDYGYTF.

This clonotype turned up a few times. The V call is TRBV29-1, the J call TRBJ2-5, with D perhaps matching TRBD1 (5 bases). Germline V gives CDR1 SQVTM, CDR2 ANQGSEA. The CDR3 totals 13 residues. V gave up 2 bases and J gave up 5 bases, with 12 bases separating them. The DNA of the CDR3 is TGCAGCGTTGAAAGGCCCGCAGGGGAGACCCAGTACTTC. As protein: CSVERPAGETQYF. Full variable domain (remainder filled in from reference TRBV29-1 and TRBJ2-5): SAVISQKPSRDICQRGTSLTIQCQVDSQVTMMFWYRQQPGQSLTLIATANQGSEATYESGFVIDKFPISRPNLTFSTLTVSNMSPEDSSIYLCSVERPAGETQYFGPGTRLLVL.

This clonotype was picked up many times. The chain employs TRBV2 and TRBJ1-1; perhaps TRBD1 as D (5 bases). This CDR3 spans 13 amino acids. The V and J ends lost 6 bases and 11 bases respectively, with 19 bases between them. Germline V lookup: CDR1 SNHLY, CDR2 FYNNEI. CDR3 residues: CASRTEAFGGAFF. The CDR3 DNA follows: TGTGCCAGCAGGACAGAGGCTTTCGGCGGGGCTTTCTTT.